This TCR beta chain was recorded in a study of T cell repertoires in cytomegalovirus infection. The CDR3 has 11 amino acids. Trimming cost V 0 bases and J 9 bases, with 2 bases left between them. The V gene's germline CDR1 is MGHRA and CDR2 YSYEKL. About this clonotype itself: Antigen: not known.

TCRdb analysed the reads with MiXCR anew, one entry per CDR3 protein. The data show nearly 700,000 distinct CDR3 sequences, with around 35% seen just once and 18% held by the top ten. The specimen was cultured PBMCs, collected from culture after CMV antigen stimulation. The V and J genes are TRBV4-1 and TRBJ2-2; D is unclear. The sequence came from a human donor in good health (CMV status not recorded). Some clones in this sample may be carry-over from other donors' samples. CDR3 bases: TGCGCCAGCAGCCAAGATCGGGAGCTGTTTTTT. It is translated as CASSQDRELFF.